The count of the clone carrying this T cell receptor (beta chain) is one. This record belongs to a study of control samples from healthy donors and cancer patients. This CDR3 region has 14 residues. J gave up 3 bases and V 2 bases, and 4 bases lay outside the gene matches. Germline CDR1 SGHRS, CDR2 YFSETQ. The data were produced by immunoSEQ multiplex PCR, yet TCRdb's version contains in-frame clones alone and is incomplete. Among more than 150,000 clones, approximately 95% were seen once, and the ten largest hold more than 1.1%. The TCR originated in a man aged 18-30 years in good health. The material sequenced was blood. The chain joins TRBV5-1 to TRBJ2-5, with 7 bases identical to TRBD1. CDR3 loop: CASSLRTGKETQYF. The CDR3 nucleotides are TGCGCCAGCAGCTTAAGGACAGGCAAAGAGACCCAGTACTTC.